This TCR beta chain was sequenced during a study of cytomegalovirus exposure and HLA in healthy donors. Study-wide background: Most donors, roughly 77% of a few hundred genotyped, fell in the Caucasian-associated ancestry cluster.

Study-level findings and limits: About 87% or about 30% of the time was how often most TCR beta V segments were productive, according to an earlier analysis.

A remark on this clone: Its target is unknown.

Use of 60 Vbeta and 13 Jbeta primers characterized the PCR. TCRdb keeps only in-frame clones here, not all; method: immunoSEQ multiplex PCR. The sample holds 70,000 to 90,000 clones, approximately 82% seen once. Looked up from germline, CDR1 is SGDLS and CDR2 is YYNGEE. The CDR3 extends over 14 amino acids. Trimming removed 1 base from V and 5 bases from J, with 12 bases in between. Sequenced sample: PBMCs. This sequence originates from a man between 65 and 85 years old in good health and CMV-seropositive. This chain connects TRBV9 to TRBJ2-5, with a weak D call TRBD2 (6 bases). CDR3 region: CASSVHSGQETQYF. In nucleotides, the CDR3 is TGTGCCAGCAGCGTACATAGCGGCCAGGAGACCCAGTACTTC.